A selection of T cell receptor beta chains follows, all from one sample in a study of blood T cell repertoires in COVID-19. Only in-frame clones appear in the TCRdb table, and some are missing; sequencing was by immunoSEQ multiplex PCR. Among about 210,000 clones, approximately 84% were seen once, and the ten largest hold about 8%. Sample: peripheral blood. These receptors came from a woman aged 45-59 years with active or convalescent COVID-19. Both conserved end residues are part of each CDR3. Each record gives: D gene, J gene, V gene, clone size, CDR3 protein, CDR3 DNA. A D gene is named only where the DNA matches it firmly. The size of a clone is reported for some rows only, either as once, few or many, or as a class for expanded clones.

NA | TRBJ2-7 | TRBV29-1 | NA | CSVGTDRTYEQYF | TGCAGCGTTGGGACAGACAGAACCTACGAGCAGTACTTC
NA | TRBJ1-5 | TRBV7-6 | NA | CASSPETGRQPQHF | TGTGCCAGCAGTCCTGAGACAGGCCGGCAGCCCCAGCATTTT
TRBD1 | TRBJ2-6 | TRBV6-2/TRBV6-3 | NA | CASSYSGGVGANVLTF | TGTGCCAGCAGTTACTCAGGGGGCGTTGGGGCCAACGTCCTGACTTTC
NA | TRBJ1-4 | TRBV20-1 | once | CSASAGYGEKLFF | TGCAGTGCTAGTGCGGGGTACGGTGAAAAACTGTTTTTT
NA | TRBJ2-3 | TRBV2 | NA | CASMLERTDTQYF | TGTGCCAGCATGTTGGAGAGGACAGATACGCAGTATTTT
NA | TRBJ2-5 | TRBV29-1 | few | CSVREGETQYF | TGCAGCGTTCGAGAGGGAGAGACCCAGTACTTC
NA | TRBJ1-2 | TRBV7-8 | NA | CAGSLESLRYGYTF | TGTGCCGGCAGCTTAGAGAGTCTTCGCTATGGCTACACCTTC
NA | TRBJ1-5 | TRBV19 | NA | CASSPTQQGPQPQHF | TGTGCCAGTAGTCCCACACAGCAGGGTCCACAGCCCCAGCATTTT
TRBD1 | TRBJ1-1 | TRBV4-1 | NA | CASSQAPGQGNTEAFF | TGCGCCAGCAGCCAAGCTCCGGGACAGGGAAACACTGAAGCTTTCTTT
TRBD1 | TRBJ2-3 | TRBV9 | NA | CASSGTGGADTQYF | TGTGCCAGCAGCGGGACAGGGGGGGCAGATACGCAGTATTTT
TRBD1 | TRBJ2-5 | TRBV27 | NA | CASSSSGQGETQYF | TGTGCCAGCAGTTCGTCAGGACAGGGAGAGACCCAGTACTTC
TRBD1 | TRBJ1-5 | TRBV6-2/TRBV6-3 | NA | CASSGDRGLYSNQPQHF | TGTGCCAGCAGTGGAGACAGGGGGCTCTATAGCAATCAGCCCCAGCATTTT
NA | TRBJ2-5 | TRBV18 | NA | CASSPPMGQTETQYF | TGTGCCAGCTCACCCCCGATGGGGCAAACCGAGACCCAGTACTTC
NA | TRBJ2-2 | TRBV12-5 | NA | CASGLDSSAGELFF | TGTGCTAGTGGTTTGGACAGTTCTGCGGGGGAGCTGTTTTTT
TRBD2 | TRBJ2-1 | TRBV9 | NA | CASSPGGGGEHNEQFF | TGTGCCAGCAGCCCCGGGGGGGGCGGGGAACACAATGAGCAGTTCTTC
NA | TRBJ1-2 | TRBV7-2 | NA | CASSLVRGSYGYTF | TGTGCCAGCAGCTTAGTTAGGGGGAGCTATGGCTACACCTTC
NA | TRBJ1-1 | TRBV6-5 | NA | CASTPAGGVRTEAFF | TGTGCCAGCACCCCGGCGGGGGGCGTAAGGACTGAAGCTTTCTTT
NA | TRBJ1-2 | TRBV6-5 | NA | CASSYSRRDYGYTF | TGTGCCAGCAGTTACTCGAGACGGGACTATGGCTACACCTTC
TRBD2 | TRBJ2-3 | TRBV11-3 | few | CASSSGGNTDTQYF | TGTGCCAGCAGCTCGGGGGGGAACACAGATACGCAGTATTTT
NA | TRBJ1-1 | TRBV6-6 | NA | CASRGTGRLMNTEAFF | TGTGCCAGCAGGGGCACAGGGAGACTAATGAACACTGAAGCTTTCTTT
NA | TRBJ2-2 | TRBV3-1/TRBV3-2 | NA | CASSLKGVGELFF | TGTGCCAGCAGCCTAAAAGGGGTCGGGGAGCTGTTTTTT
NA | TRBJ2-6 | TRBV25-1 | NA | CASSDSGQSGANVLTF | TGTGCCAGCAGCGATTCGGGACAATCTGGGGCCAACGTCCTGACTTTC
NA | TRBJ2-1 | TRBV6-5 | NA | CASTLGVGWINEQFF | TGTGCCAGCACCCTTGGCGTCGGGTGGATCAATGAGCAGTTCTTC
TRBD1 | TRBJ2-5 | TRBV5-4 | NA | CASSLSPLGQGQETQYF | TGTGCCAGCAGCTTGTCTCCGCTTGGACAGGGACAAGAGACCCAGTACTTC
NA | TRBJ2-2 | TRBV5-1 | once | CASTQTGVGIGELFF | TGCGCCAGTACGCAGACAGGTGTAGGAATCGGGGAGCTGTTTTTT
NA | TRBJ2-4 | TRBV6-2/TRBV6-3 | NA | CASSLSILAKNIQYF | TGTGCCAGCAGTCTTAGTATACTAGCCAAAAACATTCAGTACTTC
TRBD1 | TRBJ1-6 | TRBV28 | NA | CASSSGTGGVSYNSPLHF | TGTGCCAGCAGCTCCGGGACAGGGGGCGTCTCCTATAATTCACCCCTCCACTTT
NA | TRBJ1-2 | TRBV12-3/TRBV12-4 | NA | CASGTTVNYGYTF | TGTGCCAGCGGAACGACAGTAAACTATGGCTACACCTTC
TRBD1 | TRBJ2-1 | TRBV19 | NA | CASSLRTGEAFF | TGTGCCAGTAGTCTCCGGACAGGAGAGGCGTTCTTC
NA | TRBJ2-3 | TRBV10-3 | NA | CAISESGLGADTQYF | TGTGCCATCAGTGAGTCGGGTCTAGGGGCAGATACGCAGTATTTT
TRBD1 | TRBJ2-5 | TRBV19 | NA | CATNDRVGTQYF | TGTGCCACAAATGACAGGGTAGGGACCCAGTACTTC
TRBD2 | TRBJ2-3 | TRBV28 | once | CASSLPSLTSGRYRGTDTQYF | TGTGCCAGCAGTTTACCCTCTCTCACTAGCGGGAGATATAGAGGCACAGATACGCAGTATTTT
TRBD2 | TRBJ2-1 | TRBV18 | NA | CASSSGGDNEQFF | TGTGCCAGCTCATCGGGAGGGGACAATGAGCAGTTCTTC
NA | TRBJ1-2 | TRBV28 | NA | CATLAGRTYGYTF | TGTGCCACCCTAGCCGGACGGACCTATGGCTACACCTTC
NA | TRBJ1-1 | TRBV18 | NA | CASSQVRETEAFF | TGTGCCAGCTCACAAGTTCGCGAAACTGAAGCTTTCTTT